The T cell receptor (beta chain) under discussion was sequenced for a study of control samples from healthy donors and cancer patients. Trimming left V 6 bases short and J 9 bases short, with 16 bases between. Germline values: CDR1 SGHRS, CDR2 YFSETQ. The CDR3 contains 14 residues. Generated by immunoSEQ multiplex PCR, the TCRdb table keeps only in-frame clones and is missing some. Here the sample spans some 220,000 clones, about 93% being singletons. The receptor's source is a man between 45 and 60 years old in good health. The V gene is TRBV5-1, the J gene TRBJ1-6; TRBD1 might be the D (5 bases). The sequenced material came from blood. The CDR3 coding sequence is TGCGCCAGCACCGAAGGGGAGGGCACTTCACCCCTCCACTTT. Translated, it gives CASTEGEGTSPLHF.